A single sample gave rise to the 10 T cell receptor beta chains below, sequenced in a study of Tregs in tolerant kidney transplant recipients. TCRdb's table, derived via immunoSEQ multiplex PCR, lists solely in-frame clones and lacks some. This sample has roughly 250,000 clones, with around 82% found just once. Sequencing used CD4+ T cells from blood. All receptors come from a human donor in good health.

This chain links TRBV6-6 with TRBJ2-7; 9 bases line up with TRBD2. The CDR3 loop spans 15 amino acids. With V trimmed by 4 bases and J by 1 base, 5 bases remained unmatched. Germline-derived CDR1 and CDR2 are MNHNY and SVGAGI (reference sequence). DNA for the CDR3: TGTGCCAGCAGTTTCCCTAGCGGGGCGTCCTACGAGCAGTACTTC. Its protein product is CASSFPSGASYEQYF.

V gene TRBV4-2 combines with J gene TRBJ1-1; D is perhaps TRBD1 (5 bases). The CDR3 is 13 amino acids. The V gene lost 3 bases and the J gene lost 4 bases, with 9 bases spanning the gap. CDR1 LGHNA and CDR2 YNFKEQ come from the germline V gene. The CDR3 region has the DNA TGTGCCAGCAGCCACGGGGGTGGCACTGAAGCTTTCTTT. Its translation: CASSHGGGTEAFF.

The sample holds one count of this clone. Germline is not matched at one junction end, which may reflect a read error. The rearrangement links TRBV5-1 to TRBJ2-3; the D gene is possibly TRBD1 (5 bases). This CDR3 region has 14 residues. CDR1 and CDR2 (germline): SGHRS, YFSETQ. This CDR3 reads CASSRPQAPDAQYF. The CDR3 DNA reads TGCGCCAGCAGCCGCCCACAGGCCCCAGATGCGCAGTATTTT.

The chain links TRBV6-5 to TRBJ2-3; no reliable D call. This CDR3 is 14 amino acids long. Germline loops: CDR1 MNHEY, CDR2 SVGAGI. The V end was cut by 2 bases, the J end by 0 bases, with 6 bases between. The CDR3 here is CASSYGMSTDTQYF. The CDR3 coding sequence is TGTGCCAGCAGTTACGGGATGAGCACAGATACGCAGTATTTT.

The chain joins TRBV5-1 to TRBJ2-1; TRBD2 matches 8 bases. The CDR3 runs 16 residues. CDR1 SGHRS and CDR2 YFSETQ come from the germline V gene. V lost 4 bases, J lost 4 bases, and 10 bases stayed unmatched. The CDR3 DNA reads TGCGCCAGCAGCCCCTTCGGCGGGAGGACATACAATGAGCAGTTCTTC. It is translated as CASSPFGGRTYNEQFF.

V usage is TRBV5-1 and J usage is TRBJ2-1; 14 positions agree with TRBD2. The CDR3 is made up of 16 amino acids. Per germline, CDR1 SGHRS and CDR2 YFSETQ. With V trimmed by 3 bases and J by 8 bases, 7 bases remained unmatched. The CDR3 DNA sequence: TGCGCCAGCAGCTCAGAGACTAGCGGGAGGGGGCATGAGCAGTTCTTC. It encodes CASSSETSGRGHEQFF.

V usage is TRBV18 and J usage is TRBJ2-5; 11 bases match TRBD2. V was pared by 3 bases and J by 1 base, with 4 bases of the junction left unmatched. Germline CDR1 and CDR2: KGHSH and LQKENI. The CDR3 sequence is 16 residues long. The CDR3 coding sequence is TGTGCCAGCTCACCCACTAGCGGGAGTTCCCAAGAGACCCAGTACTTC. This codes for CASSPTSGSSQETQYF.

The chain employs TRBV6-1 and TRBJ1-2, with D possibly matching TRBD1 (5 bases). The CDR3 spans 13 residues. Germline CDR1 is MNHNS and CDR2 is SASEGT. Trimming took 6 bases from V and 2 from J, leaving 10 bases between them. CDR3 in amino acids: CASRRDGNYGYTF. The CDR3 DNA reads TGTGCCAGCAGACGGGACGGCAACTATGGCTACACCTTC.

In regard to this clone: Other DNA variants within this sample encode the same CDR3. V is TRBV6-5 and J is TRBJ1-2; a possible D gene is TRBD1 (5 bases). Trimming pared 6 bases from V and 2 bases from J, leaving 10 bases between. Per germline, CDR1 MNHEY and CDR2 SVGAGI. This CDR3 has 13 residues. Here the CDR3 DNA reads TGTGCCAGCAGGCGAGACAGCAACTATGGCTACACCTTC. Protein: CASRRDSNYGYTF.

In its sample, this clone was seen a few times. V is TRBV6-1 and J is TRBJ1-6; the D gene is possibly TRBD1 (5 bases). The CDR3 is 14 residues long. Trimming removed 6 bases from V and 13 bases from J, with 19 bases in between. CDR1 and CDR2 from the germline V gene are MNHNS and SASEGT. CDR3 region: CASRGDGFYGPLHF. CDR3 coding DNA: TGTGCCAGCAGAGGGGACGGATTCTATGGCCCCCTCCACTTT.